This TCR beta chain originates from a study of cytomegalovirus exposure and HLA in healthy donors. Whole-study results and caveats: Most of the TCR beta V segments (in an earlier analysis) were productive either about 90% or about 30% of the time. Rare TCR sequences dominated, though some public TCRs recurred in many donors. Cytomegalovirus association was listed for 150 to 200 TCR beta chains.

The junction had 5 bases not matched to a gene; V was cut back by 7 bases and J by 5 bases. This CDR3 spans 14 amino acids. Germline values: CDR1 MDHEN, CDR2 SYDVKM. This clone came up once. Its antigen is currently unknown. In the PCR, 60 Vbeta and 13 Jbeta primers were used. Source study methods: In a later analysis, of some 80 million unique beta chains, some 10 million appeared in at least two donors. The repertoire was sequenced with immunoSEQ multiplex PCR; TCRdb's copy has only in-frame clones and lacks some. The V and J calls and clone size were taken over from that table, and D and trimming were inferred from the DNA. Found here are roughly 63,000 clones, roughly 75% of them singletons; the top ten hold under 25%.

The V gene is TRBV28, the J gene TRBJ1-5; 10 bases are a match to TRBD1. This TCR derives from a woman between 35 and 50 years old in good health and CMV-seropositive. Sequenced: PBMCs. CDR3 in amino acids: CASTLGTGDQPQHF. CDR3 DNA: TGTGCCAGCACCCTCGGGACAGGGGATCAGCCCCAGCATTTT.